The present T cell receptor beta chain was sequenced within a study of Ad26.COV2.S vaccination and SARS-CoV-2 variants. Study background: Once or twice, 56 days apart, Ad26.COV2.S was delivered intramuscularly. Overall study results and limits: In TCR breadth and depth analyses, total T cell responses may have been underestimated. After vaccination, substantial breadth of spike-specific CD8+ and CD4+ responses was reported.

The treatment denotes: around 19 received Ad26.COV2.S at low or high dose, single or two shots; about 5 received placebo; per-sample allocation not given. Specimens were obtained on day 63 following the first vaccine or placebo injection. An 18-55-year-old adult in Boston served as donor. As regards this clone: The antigen is undetermined.

Produced via immunoSEQ multiplex PCR; TCRdb's table is partial and in-frame only. The sample has 430,000 or so clones, roughly 90% seen once. The CDR3 is 19 amino acids. Trimming removed 3 bases from V and 0 bases from J; junction bases left unmatched: 8. Germline assignment: CDR1 SGHTA and CDR2 FQGNSA. This receptor was taken from a person aged 18-60 years who received the Ad26.COV2.S COVID-19 vaccine or a placebo. The input for sequencing was peripheral blood, taken in a trial of Ad26.COV2.S vaccine versus placebo. The genes are TRBV7-2 and TRBJ2-1; TRBD2 agrees at 13 bases. CDR3 coding DNA: TGTGCCAGCAGCTTTGGGACTAGCGGGACTTTGAGCTCCTACAATGAGCAGTTCTTC. As protein: CASSFGTSGTLSSYNEQFF.